This TCR beta chain was found in a study of blood T cell repertoires in COVID-19. Seattle's enrolled individuals joined amid active infection and were then monitored longitudinally. Profiled with immunoSEQ multiplex PCR; TCRdb holds only in-frame clones, not every one. The table records roughly 100,000 clones, around 90% of them present only once. The CDR3 has 16 amino acids. The germline gives CDR1 MNHNY, CDR2 SVGAGI (reference sequence). The ends lost 6 bases at V and 4 bases at J; junction bases unmatched: 6. The origin of this receptor is a woman aged 50 to 60 with COVID-19, enrolled during active disease. V and J are TRBV6-6 and TRBJ2-1; 13 nucleotides match TRBD2. Sequenced material: peripheral blood. The CDR3 coding sequence is TGTGCCAGCAGCCTACTAGCGGGGGGGGCATACAATGAGCAGTTCTTC. Translation: CASSLLAGGAYNEQFF.